Listed below are T cell receptor beta chains from one sample, sequenced in a study of T-cell reconstitution after alpha-beta-depleted transplantation in children. TCRdb passed the PCR reads through MiXCR, listing each CDR3 protein once. The table records about 220,000 distinct CDR3 sequences, about a sixth of them present only once. This sample comprised PBMCs, mostly from graft donor cells, obtained 360 days after TCRalphabeta/CD19-depleted stem cell transplant. The receptor source for this set is a male patient aged 2-15 years who had a stem cell transplant for acute lymphoblastic leukemia, so the T cells may come from the graft donor. The CDR3 runs from the conserved cysteine through the conserved F or W. Each record gives: V gene, clone size, J gene, D gene, CDR3 protein, CDR3 DNA. A D gene is named only where the DNA matches it firmly. Clone size, where shown, is once, few, many, or a class for clones that have expanded.

TRBV6-2/TRBV6-3,few,TRBJ1-1,.,CASRDSSNTEAFF,TGTGCCAGCAGGGACTCCTCGAACACTGAAGCTTTCTTT
TRBV12-3/TRBV12-4,few,TRBJ2-2,TRBD2,CASSFTGGVTGELFF,TGTGCCAGCAGTTTTACGGGGGGGGTCACCGGGGAGCTGTTTTTT
TRBV29-1,.,TRBJ2-7,.,CSVVVATSSYEQYF,TGCAGCGTTGTCGTAGCGACGAGCTCCTACGAGCAGTACTTC
TRBV7-6,few,TRBJ2-1,.,CASGGRSYNEQFF,TGTGCCAGCGGGGGCCGATCCTACAATGAGCAGTTCTTC
TRBV6-2/TRBV6-3,many,TRBJ2-1,.,CASSQGGNEQFF,TGTGCCAGTTCTCAGGGGGGCAATGAGCAGTTCTTC
TRBV15,few,TRBJ1-4,TRBD1,CATSVEQGAGKLFF,TGTGCCACCAGCGTCGAACAGGGGGCTGGGAAACTGTTTTTT
TRBV6-5,.,TRBJ1-3,.,CASSYTSGNTIYF,TGTGCCAGCAGTTACACTAGTGGAAACACCATATATTTT
TRBV7-9,.,TRBJ2-1,.,CASSPDALREQFF,TGTGCCAGCAGCCCCGACGCTCTCCGGGAGCAGTTCTTC
TRBV5-8,.,TRBJ1-1,TRBD1,CASTNPGGPVNTEAFF,TGTGCCAGCACCAACCCAGGGGGGCCCGTGAACACTGAAGCTTTCTTT
TRBV7-9,.,TRBJ2-5,TRBD2,CASRSLIAGKETQYF,TGTGCCAGCAGATCACTTATAGCGGGGAAAGAGACCCAGTACTTC
TRBV7-9,few,TRBJ2-4,.,CASSLDFTSTNIQYF,TGTGCCAGCAGCCTAGACTTTACTAGTACAAACATTCAGTACTTC
TRBV7-2,.,TRBJ2-1,TRBD1,CASSLARIRTGRSSYNEQFF,TGTGCCAGCAGCTTAGCGAGGATAAGGACAGGCCGAAGCTCCTACAATGAGCAGTTCTTC
TRBV4-1,.,TRBJ2-7,TRBD2,CASSPLAVTTYEQYF,TGCGCCAGCAGCCCGCTAGCGGTGACGACCTACGAGCAGTACTTC
TRBV12-3/TRBV12-4,few,TRBJ2-3,.,CASSDGRGADTQYF,TGTGCCAGCAGTGATGGACGGGGCGCAGATACGCAGTATTTT
TRBV29-1,.,TRBJ2-6,.,CSVYTQGSGANVLTF,TGCAGCGTTTATACGCAGGGTTCTGGGGCCAACGTCCTGACTTTC
TRBV20-1,.,TRBJ2-5,.,CSAEQQETQYF,TGCAGTGCTGAACAACAGGAGACCCAGTACTTC
TRBV11-2,.,TRBJ2-5,.,CASSGLTGTLYQETQYF,TGTGCCAGCAGCGGTTTGACCGGGACTCTGTACCAAGAGACCCAGTACTTC
TRBV12-3/TRBV12-4,.,TRBJ1-6,.,CASRAAGGVSSSPLHF,TGTGCCAGCAGAGCCGCCGGAGGGGTCAGTTCTTCACCCCTCCACTTT